What follows describes a single TCR beta chain. cDNA synthesis used the whole RNA isolate, giving expressed TCRB sequences. The method was immunoSEQ multiplex PCR; TCRdb's version includes in-frame clones alone and lacks a portion of them. The repertoire holds hundreds of thousands of clones, with around 12% as singletons. The germline CDR1 and CDR2 sequences are KGHSH and LQKENI. V was clipped by 3 bases and J by 10 bases; unmatched bases: 7. This CDR3 region has 14 residues. This sample is drawn from a study of beta chain features in type 1 diabetes. Sequenced sample: naive CD4+ T cells from blood. This sequence joins TRBV18 and TRBJ1-4; 8 bases line up with TRBD1. This receptor was identified in a man between 18 and 35 years old in good health. In DNA, the CDR3 is TGTGCCAGCTCACCGAACGGACAGGGCGGAAAACTGTTTTTT. Encoded protein: CASSPNGQGGKLFF.